One TCR beta chain is described in this entry. The antigen is undetermined. The sample comes from a study of Tregs in tolerant kidney transplant recipients. As for the study in general: The nonmyeloablative bone marrow transplants came from related graft donors, with transient mixed chimerism.

General study points: Antigen-driven expansion was suggested because donor-specific Tregs expanded more than all Tregs in tolerant patients.

This CDR3 region has 13 residues. Germline assignment: CDR1 GTSNPN and CDR2 SVGIG (reference sequence). The V gene lost 8 bases and the J gene lost 2 bases, with 13 bases spanning the gap. Method: immunoSEQ multiplex PCR; TCRdb's copy keeps in-frame clones and lacks some. The profile shows 60,000 to 95,000 clones, roughly 98% of them singletons. The sample in question was CD4+ T cells from blood, obtained before the transplant. V and J are TRBV30 and TRBJ1-3; TRBD1 is a possible D gene (6 bases). The sequence was collected from a human donor who received a combined kidney and bone marrow transplant. In DNA form, the CDR3 reads TGTGCCCGCGACACAGGGACTGGAAACACCATATATTTT. Protein: CARDTGTGNTIYF.